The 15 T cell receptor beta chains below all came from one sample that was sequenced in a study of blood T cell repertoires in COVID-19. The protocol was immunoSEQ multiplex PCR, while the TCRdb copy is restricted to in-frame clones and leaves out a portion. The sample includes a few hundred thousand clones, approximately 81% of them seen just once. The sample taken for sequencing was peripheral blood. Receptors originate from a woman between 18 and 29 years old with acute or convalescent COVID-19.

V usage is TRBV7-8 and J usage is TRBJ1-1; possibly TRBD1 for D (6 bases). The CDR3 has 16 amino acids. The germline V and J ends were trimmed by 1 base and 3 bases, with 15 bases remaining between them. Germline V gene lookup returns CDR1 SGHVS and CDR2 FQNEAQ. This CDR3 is CASSLVAGQLYTEAFF. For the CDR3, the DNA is TGTGCCAGCAGCTTAGTGGCAGGACAGTTATACACTGAAGCTTTCTTT.

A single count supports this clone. The CDR3 region is CASSQGSGGAGKTQYF. Written as DNA, the CDR3 is TGTGCCAGCAGCCAGGGGAGCGGGGGGGCCGGGAAGACCCAGTACTTC. The gene calls are TRBV11-2 and TRBJ2-5; 10 bases match TRBD2. The CDR3 is made up of 16 amino acids. Germline loops: CDR1 SGHAT, CDR2 FQNNGV. Trimming cost V 5 bases and J 6 bases; bases outside gene matches: 12.

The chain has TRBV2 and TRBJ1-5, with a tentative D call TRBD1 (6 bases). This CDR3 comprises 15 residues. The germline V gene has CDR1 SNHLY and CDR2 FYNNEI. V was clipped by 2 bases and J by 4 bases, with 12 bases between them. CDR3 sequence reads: CASSERSRGNQPQHF. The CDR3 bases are TGTGCCAGCAGTGAACGGTCCAGGGGTAATCAGCCCCAGCATTTT.

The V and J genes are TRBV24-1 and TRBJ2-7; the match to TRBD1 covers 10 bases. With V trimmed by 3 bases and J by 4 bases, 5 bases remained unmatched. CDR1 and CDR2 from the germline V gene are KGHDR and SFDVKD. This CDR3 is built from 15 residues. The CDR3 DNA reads TGTGCCACCAGTGATCAGACAGGGGGCAGGTACGAGCAGTACTTC. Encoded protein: CATSDQTGGRYEQYF.

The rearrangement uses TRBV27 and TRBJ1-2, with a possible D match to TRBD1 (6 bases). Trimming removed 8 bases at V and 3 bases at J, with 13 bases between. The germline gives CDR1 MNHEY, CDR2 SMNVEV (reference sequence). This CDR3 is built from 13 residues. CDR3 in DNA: TGTGCCAGCGCCCGGGGACATTACTATGGCTACACCTTC. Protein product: CASARGHYYGYTF.

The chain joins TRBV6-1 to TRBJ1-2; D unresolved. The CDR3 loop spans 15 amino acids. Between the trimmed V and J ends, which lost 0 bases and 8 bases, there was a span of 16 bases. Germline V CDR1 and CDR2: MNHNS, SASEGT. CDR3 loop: CASSEAEPTPGGYTF. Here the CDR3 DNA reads TGTGCCAGCAGTGAAGCGGAGCCGACACCGGGGGGCTACACCTTC.

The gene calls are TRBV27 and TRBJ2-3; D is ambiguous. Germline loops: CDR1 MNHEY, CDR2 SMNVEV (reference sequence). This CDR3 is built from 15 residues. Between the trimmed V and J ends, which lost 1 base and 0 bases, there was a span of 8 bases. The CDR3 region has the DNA TGTGCCAGCAGTTTATGGGCAGCTAGCACAGATACGCAGTATTTT. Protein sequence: CASSLWAASTDTQYF.

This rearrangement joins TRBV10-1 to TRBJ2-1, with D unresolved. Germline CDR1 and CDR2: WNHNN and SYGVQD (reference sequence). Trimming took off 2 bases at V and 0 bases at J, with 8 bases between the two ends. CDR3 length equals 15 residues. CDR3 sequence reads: CASSEHLSSYNEQFF. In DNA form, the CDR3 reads TGCGCCAGCAGTGAGCACCTGAGCTCCTACAATGAGCAGTTCTTC.

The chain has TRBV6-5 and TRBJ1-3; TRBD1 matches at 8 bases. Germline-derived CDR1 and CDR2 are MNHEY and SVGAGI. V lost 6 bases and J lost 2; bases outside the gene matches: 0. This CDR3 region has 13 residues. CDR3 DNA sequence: TGTGCCAGCAGACAGGGGGCTGGAAACACCATATATTTT. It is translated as CASRQGAGNTIYF.

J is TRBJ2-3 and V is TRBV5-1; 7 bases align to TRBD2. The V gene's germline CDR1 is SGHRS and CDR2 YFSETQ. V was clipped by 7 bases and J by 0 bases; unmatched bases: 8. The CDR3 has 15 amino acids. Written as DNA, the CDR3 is TGCGCCAGCGGATTACTAGCGCCTAGCACAGATACGCAGTATTTT. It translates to CASGLLAPSTDTQYF.

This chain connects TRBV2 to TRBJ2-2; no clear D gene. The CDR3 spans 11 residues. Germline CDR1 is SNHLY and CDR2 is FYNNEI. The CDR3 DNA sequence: TGTGGGGCCACGAACACCGGGGAGCTGTTTTTT. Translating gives CGATNTGELFF.

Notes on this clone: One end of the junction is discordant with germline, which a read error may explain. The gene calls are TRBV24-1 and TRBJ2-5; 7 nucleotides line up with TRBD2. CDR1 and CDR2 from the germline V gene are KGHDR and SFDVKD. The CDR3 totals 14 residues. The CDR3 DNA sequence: TGTGCGACCAAGTCGGGGGGTTTACAAGAGACCCAGTACTTC. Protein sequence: CATKSGGLQETQYF.

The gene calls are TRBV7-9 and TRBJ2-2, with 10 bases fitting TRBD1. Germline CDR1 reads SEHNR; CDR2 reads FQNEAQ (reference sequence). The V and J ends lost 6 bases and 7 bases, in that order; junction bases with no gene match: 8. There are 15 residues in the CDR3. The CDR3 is CASSLPGQGIGELFF. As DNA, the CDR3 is TGTGCCAGCAGTTTACCGGGACAGGGGATCGGGGAGCTGTTTTTT.

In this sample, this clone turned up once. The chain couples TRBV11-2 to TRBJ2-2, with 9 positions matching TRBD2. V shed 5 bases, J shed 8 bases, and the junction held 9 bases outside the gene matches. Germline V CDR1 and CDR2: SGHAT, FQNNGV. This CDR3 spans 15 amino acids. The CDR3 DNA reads TGTGCCAGCAGCGGTGTCGCTAGCGGGGCGGGGGAGCTGTTTTTT. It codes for CASSGVASGAGELFF.

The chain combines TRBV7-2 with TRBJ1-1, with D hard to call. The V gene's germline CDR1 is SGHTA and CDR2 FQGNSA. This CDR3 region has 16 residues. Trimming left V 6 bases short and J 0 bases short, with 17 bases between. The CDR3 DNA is TGTGCCAGCAGGGAGGCAGGAGTACGGGTGAACACTGAAGCTTTCTTT. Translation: CASREAGVRVNTEAFF.